These 7 T cell receptor beta chains were sequenced from one sample in a study of regulatory T cells in long-lasting Graves disease. Through Arm-PCR of CDR3 regions and iRepertoire HTBI primers, TCR beta libraries were built. TCRdb re-called the multiplex PCR reads with MiXCR, one entry per CDR3 protein. Of approximately 470,000 distinct CDR3 sequences in the sample, 15% to 20% were seen once. Time point in this sample: newly diagnosed GD, antithyroid drugs for less than 3 months. PBMCs were the source of the RNA used for TCR sequencing. In addition, the sample was reused for a study of T cells in Graves' hyperthyroidism and ophthalmopathy.

The sample in question was peripheral blood mononuclear cells (PBMCs), obtained at new diagnosis, from a patient treated with antithyroid drugs. Source of these receptors: a man aged 35 to 55 with Graves disease.

The table lists this clonotype with a few counts. CDR3 sequence (DNA): TGTGCCAGTAGTGCGGGGAAGATCACTGAAGCTTTCTTT. It translates to CASSAGKITEAFF. The J gene is TRBJ1-1, the V gene TRBV19; D not certain. CDR1 LNHDA and CDR2 SQIVND come from the germline V gene (reference sequence). This CDR3 region has 13 residues. Trimming pared 5 bases from V and 4 bases from J, leaving 11 bases between.

This clonotype was counted many times. V is TRBV9 and J is TRBJ1-2; TRBD1 agrees at 9 bases. Germline CDR1 and CDR2: SGDLS and YYNGEE. The CDR3 has 15 amino acids. V lost 3 bases to trimming and J lost 7 bases; unmatched junction nucleotides: 10. The CDR3 loop reads CASSAPGTGSSGYTF. As DNA, the CDR3 is TGTGCCAGCAGCGCCCCCGGGACAGGGAGCTCTGGCTACACCTTC. The full variable domain, completed using reference TRBV9 and TRBJ1-2, is DSGVTQTPKHLITATGQRVTLRCSPRSGDLSVYWYQQSLDQGLQFLIQYYNGEERAKGNILERFSAQQFPDLHSELNLSSLELGDSALYFCASSAPGTGSSGYTFGSGTRLTVV.

This clonotype showed up many times. This chain connects TRBV2 to TRBJ2-3, with D possibly matching TRBD2 (5 bases). CDR3 length: 13 residues. The V gene's germline CDR1 is SNHLY and CDR2 FYNNEI. Trimming took 4 bases from V and 2 from J, leaving 7 bases between them. CDR3 DNA sequence: TGTGCCAGCAGTGGACTAAACACAGATACGCAGTATTTT. Translation: CASSGLNTDTQYF.

V is TRBV10-3 and J is TRBJ2-2; D not resolved. The V end lost 2 bases, the J end lost 4 bases, and 17 bases lay between the germline ends. CDR3 length: 17 amino acids. CDR1 is ENHRY and CDR2 is SYGVKD in the germline V gene. The chain's CDR3 is CAISEVISPSSTGELFF. The CDR3 DNA sequence: TGTGCCATCAGTGAGGTGATTAGCCCCAGCAGCACCGGGGAGCTGTTTTTT.

This clonotype appeared a few times. The chain combines TRBV27 with TRBJ2-2; 7 bases line up with TRBD1. Germline CDR1 MNHEY, CDR2 SMNVEV (reference sequence). The CDR3 runs to 17 residues. Trimming took 7 bases from V and 1 from J; bases not matched to a gene: 12. This CDR3 is CASTLGRGPRNTGELFF. The CDR3 coding sequence is TGTGCCAGCACCCTGGGAAGGGGGCCTAGGAACACCGGGGAGCTGTTTTTT.

This clonotype came up many times. The chain combines TRBV12-3 or TRBV12-4 with TRBJ1-1; D unresolved. The CDR3 sequence is 15 residues long. V lost 5 bases and J lost 1, with 14 bases in between. This chain's CDR3 is CASSPSEGGNTEAFF. The CDR3 nucleotides are TGTGCCAGCAGTCCCAGTGAGGGTGGGAACACTGAAGCTTTCTTT.

The genes are TRBV7-9 and TRBJ2-3; 12 nucleotides align to TRBD2. Trimming cost V 8 bases and J 0 bases; bases outside gene matches: 3. Germline V gene data show CDR1 as SEHNR and CDR2 as FQNEAQ (reference sequence). This CDR3 region has 15 residues. Here the CDR3 reads CASRTSGASTDTQYF. In DNA, the CDR3 is TGTGCCAGCCGGACTAGCGGGGCTAGCACAGATACGCAGTATTTT. Looking up the rest from reference TRBV7-9 and TRBJ2-3 gives the full variable domain: DTGVSQNPRHKITKRGQNVTFRCDPISEHNRLYWYRQTLGQGPEFLTYFQNEAQLEKSRLLSDRFSAERPKGSFSTLEIQRTEQGDSAMYLCASRTSGASTDTQYFGPGTRLTVL.